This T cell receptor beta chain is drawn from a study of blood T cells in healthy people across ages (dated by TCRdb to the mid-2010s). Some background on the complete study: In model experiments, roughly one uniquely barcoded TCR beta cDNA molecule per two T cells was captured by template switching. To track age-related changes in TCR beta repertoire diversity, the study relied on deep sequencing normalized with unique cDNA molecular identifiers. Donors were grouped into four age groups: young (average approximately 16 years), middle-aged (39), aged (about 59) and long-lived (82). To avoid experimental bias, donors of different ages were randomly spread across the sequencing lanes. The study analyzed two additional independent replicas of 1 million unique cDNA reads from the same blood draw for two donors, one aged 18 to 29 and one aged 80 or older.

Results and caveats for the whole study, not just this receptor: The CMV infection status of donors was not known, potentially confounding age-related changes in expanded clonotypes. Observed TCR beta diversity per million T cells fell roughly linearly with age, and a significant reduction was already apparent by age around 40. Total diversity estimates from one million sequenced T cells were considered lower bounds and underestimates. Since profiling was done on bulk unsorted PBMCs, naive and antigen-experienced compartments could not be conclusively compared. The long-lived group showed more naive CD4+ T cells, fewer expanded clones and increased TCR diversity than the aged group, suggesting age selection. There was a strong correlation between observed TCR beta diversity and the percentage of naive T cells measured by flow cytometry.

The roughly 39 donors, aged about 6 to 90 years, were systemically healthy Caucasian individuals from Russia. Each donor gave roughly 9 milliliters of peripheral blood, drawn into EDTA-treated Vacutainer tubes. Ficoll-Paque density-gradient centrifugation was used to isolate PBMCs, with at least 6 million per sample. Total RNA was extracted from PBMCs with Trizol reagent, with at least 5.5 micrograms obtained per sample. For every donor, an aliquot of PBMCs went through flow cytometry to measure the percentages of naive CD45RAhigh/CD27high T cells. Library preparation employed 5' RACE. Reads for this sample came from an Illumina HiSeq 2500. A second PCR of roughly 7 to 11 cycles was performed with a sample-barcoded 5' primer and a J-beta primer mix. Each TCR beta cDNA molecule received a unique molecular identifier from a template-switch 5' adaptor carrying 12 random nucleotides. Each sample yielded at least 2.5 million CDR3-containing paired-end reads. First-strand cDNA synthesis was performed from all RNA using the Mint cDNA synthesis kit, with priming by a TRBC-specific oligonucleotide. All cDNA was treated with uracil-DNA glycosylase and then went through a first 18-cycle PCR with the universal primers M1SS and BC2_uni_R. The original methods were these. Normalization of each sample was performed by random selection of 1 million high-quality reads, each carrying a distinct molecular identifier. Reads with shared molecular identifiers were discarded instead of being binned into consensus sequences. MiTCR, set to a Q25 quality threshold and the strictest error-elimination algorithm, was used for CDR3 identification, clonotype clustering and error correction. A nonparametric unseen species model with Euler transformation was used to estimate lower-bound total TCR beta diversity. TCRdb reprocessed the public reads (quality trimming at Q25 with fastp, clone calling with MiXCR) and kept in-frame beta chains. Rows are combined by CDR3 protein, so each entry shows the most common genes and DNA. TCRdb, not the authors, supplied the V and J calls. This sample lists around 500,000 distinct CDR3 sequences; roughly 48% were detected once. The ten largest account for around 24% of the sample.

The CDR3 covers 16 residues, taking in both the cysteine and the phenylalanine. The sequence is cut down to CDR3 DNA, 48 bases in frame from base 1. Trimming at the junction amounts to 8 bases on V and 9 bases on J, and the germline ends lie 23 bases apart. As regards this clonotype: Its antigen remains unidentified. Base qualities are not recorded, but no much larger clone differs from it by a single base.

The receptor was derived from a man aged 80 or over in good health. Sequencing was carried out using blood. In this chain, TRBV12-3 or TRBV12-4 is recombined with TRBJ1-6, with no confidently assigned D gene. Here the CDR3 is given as CASRDSTTGWGSPLHF. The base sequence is TGTGCCAGCCGAGATTCAACCACCGGGTGGGGTTCACCCCTCCACTTT.